Sequencing of this T cell receptor (beta chain) was carried out in a study of monozygotic twins with inflammatory bowel disease. The CDR3 is 14 amino acids. The germline V gene has CDR1 SGDLS and CDR2 YYNGEE. Each CDR3 protein gets one entry in TCRdb, which reprocessed the 5' RACE reads and gives no DNA. In all, the sample yields approximately 330,000 distinct CDR3 sequences. The V gene is TRBV9, the J gene TRBJ2-7; checking the TCRdb D call of TRBD1 is not possible without DNA. The sequence was collected from a human donor with ulcerative colitis or Crohn's disease, or a healthy co-twin of an affected twin (not recorded which). Material for sequencing was blood. The chain's CDR3 is CASSPGRTSYEQYF.